This TCR beta chain was identified during a study of cytomegalovirus exposure and HLA in healthy donors. The overall study: Around 80 million unique TCRs from HLA-typed donors were held in an early data release. Notes on the study in general: Relative to equally common others, HLA-associated TCR beta chains showed greater clonal expansion in a later analysis. CMV serostatus alone was available as immune exposure information.

The PCR used 60 Vbeta and 13 Jbeta primers. Method: immunoSEQ multiplex PCR; TCRdb's copy keeps in-frame clones and lacks some. This table holds 90,000 to 150,000 clones, around three quarters found once. About this clone itself: Its specificity is not known.

The CDR3 totals 15 residues. J was trimmed by 4 bases and V by 1 base; bases with no gene match: 6. Germline V gives CDR1 LNHDA, CDR2 SQIVND (reference sequence). Sequenced input: PBMCs. The sequence was obtained from a human donor in good health. This chain uses TRBV19 with TRBJ1-1; 7 nucleotides agree with TRBD1. CDR3 amino acids: CASSIGTGSGTEAFF. The CDR3 region has the DNA TGTGCCAGTAGTATAGGGACAGGTTCCGGCACTGAAGCTTTCTTT. Based on the CDR3 plus reference TRBV19 and TRBJ1-1, the full variable domain is DGGITQSPKYLFRKEGQNVTLSCEQNLNHDAMYWYRQDPGQGLRLIYYSQIVNDFQKGDIAEGYSVSREKKESFPLTVTSAQKNPTAFYLCASSIGTGSGTEAFFGQGTRLTVV.